The rows below give T cell receptor beta chains drawn from one sample of a study of T-cell reconstitution after alpha-beta-depleted transplantation in children. TCRdb called the PCR reads again in MiXCR, with one record for every CDR3 protein. The sample yields 450,000 to 600,000 distinct CDR3 sequences, approximately 20% seen once. Sequencing was performed on PBMCs from the stem cell graft donor, taken from the stem cell graft. Receptors were obtained from a human donor who donated a stem cell graft to a child with acute lymphoblastic leukemia. Both conserved end residues are part of each CDR3. The order of the fields is V gene, CDR3 length, CDR3 protein.

>TRBV20-1|21
CSARDLPRWTGAALMNTEAFF
>TRBV27|15
CASNSRDRGLSEQFF
>TRBV5-1|14
CASSPGGETNEQFF
>TRBV9|15
CASSPGTGGRNTIYF
>TRBV3-1|12
CASSPPGAEAFF
>TRBV12-3/TRBV12-4|17
CASSFPPAGSVTDTQYF
>TRBV3-1|15
CASSPRRQGGETQYF
>TRBV30|11
CAWSVLTEAFF
>TRBV4-1|13
CASGQVSTDTQYF
>TRBV4-1|17
CASSHVGTGENTGELFF
>TRBV7-9|16
CASSSTLEEDYNEQFF
>TRBV19|15
CASSIDIPSGNEQFF
>TRBV6-5|14
CASSYRDRDSPLHF
>TRBV7-9|11
CASRADGAQYF
>TRBV4-1|13
CASSYRNRYEQYF
>TRBV4-1|16
CASSQDPGQGYTEAFF
>TRBV20-1|13
CSAPSGGGNEQFF
>TRBV20-1|14
CSAEGLAGGYEQYF
>TRBV29-1|12
CSVGQGFYEQYF
>TRBV14|11
CASSQGPAQFF
>TRBV20-1|20
CSAILLGTSGRPSSYNEQFF
>TRBV18|16
CASSPDVAGEYTEAFF
>TRBV12-3/TRBV12-4|17
CASSRSGTGGLSQPQHF
>TRBV4-1|18
CASRHLFKREGSYNEQFF
>TRBV12-3/TRBV12-4|17
CASSLRLAGRRIYEQYF
>TRBV10-3|15
CAISSLAGGPNEQFF
>TRBV29-1|13
CSVLGDTTDTQYF
>TRBV13|14
CASSPLRQEETQYF
>TRBV20-1|14
CSAGLAGAAYEQYF